This passage covers 25 T cell receptor beta chains from one sample sequenced in a study of shared clonotypes between healthy human individuals. Measured with immunoSEQ multiplex PCR; TCRdb has only the in-frame clones, and not every one. The table includes about 1 million clones, around 74% detected once. Sequencing was carried out using memory CD4+ T cells sorted from blood. The sample's subset: CD45RA-negative fraction. These receptors were collected from a young man in good health.

The chain uses TRBV11-2 and TRBJ2-7, with TRBD2 as a possible D gene (5 bases). Trimming shortened V by 1 base and J by 7 bases, and 14 bases separated the two germline ends. Germline V lookup: CDR1 SGHAT, CDR2 FQNNGV. This CDR3 region has 14 residues. The CDR3 here is CASSLASGPGEQYF. CDR3 DNA: TGTGCCAGCAGCTTAGCAAGCGGTCCCGGGGAGCAGTACTTC.

V gene TRBV7-9 combines with J gene TRBJ1-4; D gene ambiguous. The CDR3 extends over 14 amino acids. The germline CDR1 and CDR2 sequences are SEHNR and FQNEAQ (reference sequence). Trimming removed 5 bases at V and 7 bases at J, with 14 bases between. This CDR3 reads CASSLQKPGEKLFF. CDR3 nucleotides: TGTGCCAGCAGCCTACAGAAACCAGGTGAAAAACTGTTTTTT.

The chain employs TRBV25-1 and TRBJ2-2, with 8 bases fitting TRBD1. CDR1 and CDR2 from the germline V gene are MGHDK and SYGVNS. The CDR3 is 14 amino acids. Losses at the gene ends were 4 bases for V and 5 bases for J; bases not matched to a gene: 3. CDR3 DNA sequence: TGTGCCAGCAGTGGCAGGGGGCGAACCGGGGAGCTGTTTTTT. Its protein is CASSGRGRTGELFF.

The chain combines TRBV7-2 with TRBJ2-5, with TRBD1 matching 9 bases. The end of the DNA fits TRBJ2-7 better, so the J call may be wrong. Germline CDR1 reads SGHTA; CDR2 reads FQGNSA. This CDR3 has 14 residues. The CDR3 sequence: CASTQGTGPYEQYF. CDR3 coding DNA: TGTGCCAGCACCCAGGGGACAGGGCCCTACGAGCAGTACTTC.

This chain links TRBV7-9 with TRBJ1-6, with 7 bases matching TRBD1. The V segment lost 3 bases and the J segment 7 bases; nucleotides outside the gene matches: 3. This CDR3 region has 14 residues. Germline CDR1 SEHNR, CDR2 FQNEAQ (reference sequence). The CDR3, as DNA: TGTGCCAGCAGCTTGGGGACAGAGAATTCACCCCTCCACTTT. Translation gives CASSLGTENSPLHF.

The table lists this clone with a count of one. The chain has TRBV19 and TRBJ1-2; 8 bases are shared with TRBD1. CDR3 length: 12 residues. The ends lost 10 bases at V and 4 bases at J; junction bases unmatched: 5. Germline loops: CDR1 LNHDA, CDR2 SQIVND (reference sequence). Here the CDR3 DNA reads TGTGCCATCCGGACAGGGTTCTATGGCTACACCTTC. Translation: CAIRTGFYGYTF.

The J gene is TRBJ1-2, the V gene TRBV10-3, with 7 positions matching TRBD1. The germline V gene encodes CDR1 ENHRY and CDR2 SYGVKD. This CDR3 is 14 amino acids long. V was pared by 6 bases and J by 6 bases, with 10 bases of the junction left unmatched. The DNA for the CDR3 is TGTGCCATCAGAGGACAGGCAGAGGGGGATGGCTACACCTTC. Translated, it gives CAIRGQAEGDGYTF.

The rearrangement uses TRBV5-1 and TRBJ2-5, with D possibly TRBD2 on 7 matching bases. CDR1 is SGHRS, CDR2 YFSETQ, per germline. Trimming removed 6 bases at V and 4 bases at J, with 16 bases between. This CDR3 region has 14 residues. This CDR3 is CASTRGAGRETQYF. CDR3 sequence (DNA): TGCGCCAGCACACGGGGGGCGGGTCGAGAGACCCAGTACTTC. The entire variable domain, with the rest obtained from reference TRBV5-1 and TRBJ2-5, is as follows: KAGVTQTPRYLIKTRGQQVTLSCSPISGHRSVSWYQQTPGQGLQFLFEYFSETQRNKGNFPGRFSGRQFSNSRSEMNVSTLELGDSALYLCASTRGAGRETQYFGPGTRLLVL.

The genes are TRBV11-2 and TRBJ2-7, with D unclear. The ends were cut back, 0 bases at V and 0 bases at J, with 6 bases in the middle. Per germline, CDR1 SGHAT and CDR2 FQNNGV. The CDR3 contains 14 residues. This CDR3 is CASSLDVDSYEQYF. In nucleotides, the CDR3 is TGTGCCAGCAGCTTAGATGTAGACTCCTACGAGCAGTACTTC.

The chain has TRBV11-2 and TRBJ2-7; 9 bases align to TRBD1. Germline V gene sequence: CDR1 SGHAT, CDR2 FQNNGV. CDR3 size: 16 residues. V lost 4 bases to trimming and J lost 5 bases; unmatched junction nucleotides: 12. The CDR3 loop is CASSSGQGNRMHEQYF. The CDR3 DNA reads as TGTGCCAGCAGCTCGGGACAGGGTAATAGGATGCACGAGCAGTACTTC.

The chain couples TRBV19 to TRBJ1-1, with D unresolved. Trimming shortened V by 6 bases and J by 1 base, and 9 bases separated the two germline ends. The CDR3 is 13 amino acids. Germline CDR1 and CDR2: LNHDA and SQIVND (reference sequence). CDR3 coding DNA: TGTGCCAGTAGCTCTTTTGAGAACACTGAAGCTTTCTTT. Translating it yields CASSSFENTEAFF.

The CDR3 is CASSRAGTGDYEQYF. The CDR3 region has the DNA TGTGCCAGTAGTAGAGCCGGGACAGGGGACTACGAGCAGTACTTC. The chain couples TRBV19 to TRBJ2-7, with 10 bases lining up with TRBD1. The length of the CDR3 is 15 residues. V lost 4 bases to trimming and J lost 3 bases; unmatched junction nucleotides: 6. Per germline, CDR1 LNHDA and CDR2 SQIVND (reference sequence).

The chain employs TRBV19 and TRBJ1-1; 7 bases align to TRBD1. This CDR3 contains 15 residues. V was pared by 4 bases and J by 2 bases, with 7 bases of the junction left unmatched. CDR1 and CDR2 from the germline V gene are LNHDA and SQIVND (reference sequence). CDR3 amino acids: CASSTLGTVNTEAFF. The CDR3 DNA follows: TGTGCCAGTAGTACCTTGGGGACAGTTAACACTGAAGCTTTCTTT.

J is TRBJ1-5 and V is TRBV4-3, with TRBD1 as a possible D gene (6 bases). V gave up 0 bases and J gave up 4 bases, with 16 bases separating them. Germline loops: CDR1 LGHNA, CDR2 YSLEER. The CDR3 contains 17 residues. This CDR3 reads CASSQDSHTGRNQPQHF. The CDR3 DNA sequence: TGCGCCAGCAGCCAAGATTCCCACACAGGGCGTAATCAGCCCCAGCATTTT.

This clone was counted once. The chain combines TRBV5-1 with TRBJ1-4, with D maybe TRBD1 (5 bases). Between the trimmed V and J ends, which lost 4 bases and 5 bases, there was a span of 18 bases. The V gene's germline CDR1 is SGHRS and CDR2 YFSETQ. The CDR3 is 16 amino acids. CDR3 coding DNA: TGCGCCAGCAGCATGGCCTCCGGGGCGGGGAATGAAAAACTGTTTTTT. Translation gives CASSMASGAGNEKLFF. Supplemented by reference TRBV5-1 and TRBJ1-4, the full variable domain reads KAGVTQTPRYLIKTRGQQVTLSCSPISGHRSVSWYQQTPGQGLQFLFEYFSETQRNKGNFPGRFSGRQFSNSRSEMNVSTLELGDSALYLCASSMASGAGNEKLFFGSGTQLSVL.

Comment on this clone: A single base separates this from a much larger clone, so it may be a read error. The chain combines TRBV7-9 with TRBJ2-3, with D hard to call. The CDR3 covers 11 residues. Between the trimmed V and J ends, which lost 5 bases and 2 bases, there was a span of 2 bases. Per the germline V gene, CDR1 is SEHNR and CDR2 is FQNEAQ (reference sequence). The chain's CDR3 is CASSVTDTQYF. In nucleotides, the CDR3 is TGTGCCAGCAGCGTCACAGATACGCAGTATTTT.

V and J are TRBV10-3 and TRBJ1-1; 7 positions match TRBD1. CDR3 length: 16 amino acids. V dropped 6 bases and J dropped 4; count of bases not matched to a gene: 14. Germline assignment: CDR1 ENHRY and CDR2 SYGVKD. CDR3 protein: CAISGQASIVGTEAFF. The CDR3 nucleotides read TGTGCCATCAGCGGACAGGCTTCGATCGTGGGCACTGAAGCTTTCTTT.

The rearrangement joins TRBV5-1 to TRBJ2-3, with 10 bases identical to TRBD1. This CDR3 comprises 15 residues. Germline V gene data show CDR1 as SGHRS and CDR2 as YFSETQ. After removal of 6 bases from V and 2 bases from J, the junction contained 6 bases not matched to a gene. CDR3 bases: TGCGCCAGCAACCCGGGACAGGGGAACACAGATACGCAGTATTTT. Translation gives CASNPGQGNTDTQYF.

The chain combines TRBV11-2 with TRBJ2-2, with D possibly being TRBD1 (6 bases). V was clipped by 2 bases and J by 3 bases, with 13 bases between them. The length of the CDR3 is 16 residues. CDR1 SGHAT and CDR2 FQNNGV come from the germline V gene. This chain's CDR3 is CASSLYTGKDTGELFF. The DNA of the CDR3 is TGTGCCAGCAGCTTATATACAGGGAAGGACACCGGGGAGCTGTTTTTT.

The CDR3 sequence is CASVRTENQPQHF. The CDR3 DNA reads as TGTGCCTCAGTAAGGACCGAAAATCAGCCCCAGCATTTT. This sequence joins TRBV2 and TRBJ1-5, with D unresolved. Looked up from germline, CDR1 is SNHLY and CDR2 is FYNNEI. The CDR3 is 13 residues long. Trimming cost V 11 bases and J 4 bases, with 15 bases left between them.

The chain couples TRBV5-1 to TRBJ2-5; the match to TRBD2 covers 11 bases. This CDR3 has 16 amino acids. Germline V CDR1 and CDR2: SGHRS, YFSETQ. V lost 1 base, J lost 1 base, and 3 bases stayed unmatched. CDR3 nucleotide sequence: TGCGCCAGCAGCTTGCTAGCGGGGGGCCCCCAAGAGACCCAGTACTTC. Residues: CASSLLAGGPQETQYF.

As for this clone: The sample has other DNA sequences that encode this CDR3 too. J is TRBJ1-2 and V is TRBV2; no clear D. The CDR3 covers 12 residues. Germline CDR1 and CDR2: SNHLY and FYNNEI. V gave up 4 bases and J gave up 7 bases, with 10 bases separating them. CDR3 nucleotides: TGTGCCAGCAGTGTCAGCGGCAGTGGCTACACCTTC. This translates into CASSVSGSGYTF.

The chain joins TRBV5-1 to TRBJ2-4, with TRBD2 as a possible D gene (6 bases). This CDR3 contains 16 residues. Per the germline V gene, CDR1 is SGHRS and CDR2 is YFSETQ. Trimming removed 0 bases from V and 3 bases from J, with 13 bases in between. The CDR3 loop reads CASSLVGGIGKNIQYF. As DNA, the CDR3 is TGCGCCAGCAGCTTGGTTGGGGGGATCGGCAAAAACATTCAGTACTTC.

This chain links TRBV6-5 with TRBJ1-6; D possibly corresponds to TRBD1 (5 bases). The CDR3 extends over 14 amino acids. V was pared by 11 bases and J by 7 bases, with 18 bases between. CDR1 and CDR2 (germline): MNHEY, SVGAGI. The CDR3 sequence: CASRSRGDNSPLHF. Here the CDR3 DNA reads TGTGCCTCCAGGTCGAGGGGTGACAATTCACCCCTCCACTTT.

The chain couples TRBV30 to TRBJ2-7, with 7 positions matching TRBD1. V lost 0 bases to trimming and J lost 0 bases; unmatched junction nucleotides: 2. CDR3 length: 14 residues. Germline-derived CDR1 and CDR2 are GTSNPN and SVGIG (reference sequence). CDR3 DNA: TGTGCCTGGAGTGTGACAGGGCTCTCCTACGAGCAGTACTTC. It specifies CAWSVTGLSYEQYF.